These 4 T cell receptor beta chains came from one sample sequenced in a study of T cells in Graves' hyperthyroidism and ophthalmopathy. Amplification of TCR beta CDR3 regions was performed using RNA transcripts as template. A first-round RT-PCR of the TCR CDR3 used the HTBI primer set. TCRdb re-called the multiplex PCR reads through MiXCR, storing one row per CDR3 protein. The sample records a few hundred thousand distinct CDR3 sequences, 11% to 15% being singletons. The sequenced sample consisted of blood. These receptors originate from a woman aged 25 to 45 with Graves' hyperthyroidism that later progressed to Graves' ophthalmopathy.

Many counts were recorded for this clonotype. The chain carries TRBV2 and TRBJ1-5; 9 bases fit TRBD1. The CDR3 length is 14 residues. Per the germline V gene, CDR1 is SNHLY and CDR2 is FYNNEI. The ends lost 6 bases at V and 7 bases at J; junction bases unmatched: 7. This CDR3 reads CASSRDRDGQPQHF. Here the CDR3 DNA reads TGTGCCAGCAGCCGGGACAGGGACGGACAGCCCCAGCATTTT.

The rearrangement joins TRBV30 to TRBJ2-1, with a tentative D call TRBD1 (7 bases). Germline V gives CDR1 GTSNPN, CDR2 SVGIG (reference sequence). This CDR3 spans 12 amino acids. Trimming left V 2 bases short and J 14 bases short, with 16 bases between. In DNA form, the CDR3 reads TGTGCCTGGAGTTACGACAGGGAGGTCGAGTTCTTC. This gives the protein CAWSYDREVEFF.

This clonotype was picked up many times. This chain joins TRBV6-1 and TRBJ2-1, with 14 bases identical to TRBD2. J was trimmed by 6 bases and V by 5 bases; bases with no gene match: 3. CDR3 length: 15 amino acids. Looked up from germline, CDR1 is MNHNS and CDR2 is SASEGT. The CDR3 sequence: CASSTGTSGSNEQFF. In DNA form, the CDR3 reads TGTGCCAGCAGTACCGGGACTAGCGGGAGCAATGAGCAGTTCTTC.

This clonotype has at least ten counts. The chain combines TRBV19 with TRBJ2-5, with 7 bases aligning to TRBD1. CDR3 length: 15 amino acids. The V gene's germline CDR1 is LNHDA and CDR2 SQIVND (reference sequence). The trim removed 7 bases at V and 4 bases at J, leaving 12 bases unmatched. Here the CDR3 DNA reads TGTGCCAGTAATCCGGGACAGCTTCTTTCAGAGACCCAGTACTTC. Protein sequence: CASNPGQLLSETQYF.